This TCR beta chain was documented in a study of OX40 agonist ivuxolimab in advanced cancers. Broadly, across the study: Ivuxolimab, which targeted the costimulatory receptor OX40 (CD134), was an agonistic, fully human IgG2 monoclonal antibody. Intravenous ivuxolimab was administered to patients every 2 weeks at six dose levels: 0.01, 0.1, 0.3, 1.5, 3 and 10 mg/kg. Of the roughly 50 dose-escalation patients, hepatocellular carcinoma was present in about 20, melanoma in approximately 15, renal cell carcinoma in 9 and head and neck cancer in 9. The dose-escalation cohort was roughly 87% male with a mean age of 60 years, ranging from 23 to 79. Patients were allowed to have had prior anti-PD-1, anti-PD-L1 or anti-CTLA-4 therapy, and 40% to 45% of the dose-escalation patients had been treated with checkpoint inhibitors. Partial responses were achieved by three dose-escalation patients, of whom one had hepatocellular carcinoma and two had cutaneous melanoma. Peripheral TCRbeta sequencing aimed to test whether ivuxolimab altered TCR sequence diversity and caused clonal T-cell expansion. The paper covers the monotherapy dose-escalation part of the phase I ivuxolimab trial, which included N of about 50 patients. Overall study outcomes, separate from this receptor: Clonal expansion of both CD4+ and CD8+ blood T cells was observed from baseline to week 6 at doses 0.1 to 3.0 mg/kg. Low levels of normalized T-cell clonal expansion were also seen in some patients who did not respond. The antigen specificity of the peripheral T cells that underwent clonal expansion was not determined. In the 0.1-3.0 mg/kg groups, partial responders had among the lowest normalized peripheral clonal expansion, particularly in CD8+ T cells. After ivuxolimab, expanded clones were on average more numerous among CD8+ T cells than among CD4+ T cells.

Patients with a history of autoimmune disease or receiving systemic immunosuppression were excluded from the trial. In every dose cohort, peripheral blood was drawn for TCR sequencing at baseline, cycle 4 day 1, and cycle 7 day 1. The samples were taken from a phase I, first-in-human, multicenter, open-label dose-escalation trial of ivuxolimab. Adults with locally advanced or metastatic melanoma, renal cell, hepatocellular, or head and neck squamous cell carcinoma were enrolled in the trial. Before TCR sequencing, CD4+ T cells and CD8+ T cells were sorted from peripheral blood as separate populations. Genomic DNA was isolated from the sorted cells so that the TCRbeta CDR3 region could be sequenced. The immunoSEQ Assay was used to sequence the TCRbeta CDR3 regions. The immuneACCESS repertoire file appears here via TCRdb, limited to in-frame rearrangements. These files lack a portion of the clones; in checked studies, under half of the deficit traces to unresolved V genes, and the cause of the others is not known. The sample yields roughly 67,000 clones; 86% were counted once. The ten top clones hold 0.68% of the sample.

The CDR3, cysteine through phenylalanine, is 16 amino acids long. Only the CDR3 portion is preserved as DNA: 48 bases, with reading frame beginning at the first base. V is pruned by 2 bases and J by 2 bases, leaving 9 bases of the junction without a gene match. For CDR1 and CDR2, the germline V gene lists SGHRS and YFSETQ. Notes on this clone: The target of this receptor is not known. Base qualities are not provided; no much larger clone lies one nucleotide away.

The rearrangement joined TRBV5-1 to TRBJ1-1, with 7 bases in between that match TRBD1. Sample: CD4+ or CD8+ T cells sorted from blood, taken in a trial of the OX40 agonist ivuxolimab. The sequence was obtained from an adult with an advanced solid tumor such as melanoma, head and neck, liver or kidney cancer. CDR3 region: CASSFRPGTDNTEAFF. The DNA is TGCGCCAGCAGCTTCCGACCCGGGACAGATAACACTGAAGCTTTCTTT.